These 29 T cell receptor beta chains were sequenced from one sample in a study of T cells in Graves' hyperthyroidism and ophthalmopathy. Using RNA transcripts as the source, TCR beta CDR3 regions were amplified. The HTBI primer set was used in a first-round RT-PCR of the TCR CDR3. A single record per CDR3 protein comes from TCRdb applying MiXCR to the multiplex PCR reads. Of a few hundred thousand distinct CDR3 sequences listed, roughly 46% are singletons. The sequenced sample was peripheral blood or thyroid tissue (not recorded which). These receptors were collected from a woman under 30 with Graves' hyperthyroidism.

J is TRBJ2-5 and V is TRBV29-1, with D unresolved. The germline CDR1 and CDR2 sequences are SQVTM and ANQGSEA. The CDR3 contains 11 residues. Trimming removed 4 bases from V and 7 bases from J, with 10 bases in between. The CDR3 DNA is TGCAGCGTTGCCAGACCCCGGACCCAGTACTTC. Translated: CSVARPRTQYF.

The chain has TRBV4-1 and TRBJ1-1; maybe TRBD1 (6 bases). The CDR3 runs 18 residues. The germline gives CDR1 MGHRA, CDR2 YSYEKL. Between the trimmed V and J ends, which lost 4 bases and 2 bases, there was a span of 23 bases. The CDR3 DNA reads TGCGCCAGCAGCCTTAGGGGGGGGCCTGAGGAGAAAAACACTGAAGCTTTCTTT. This gives the protein CASSLRGGPEEKNTEAFF.

The genes are TRBV7-9 and TRBJ1-3; no clear D. This CDR3 contains 14 residues. Trimming removed 5 bases at V and 4 bases at J, with 12 bases between. Per germline, CDR1 SEHNR and CDR2 FQNEAQ (reference sequence). CDR3 protein: CASSRLTGGNTIYF. DNA of the CDR3: TGTGCCAGCAGCCGGCTCACGGGAGGAAACACCATATATTTT. Combining the CDR3 with reference TRBV7-9 and TRBJ1-3 gives the whole variable domain DTGVSQNPRHKITKRGQNVTFRCDPISEHNRLYWYRQTLGQGPEFLTYFQNEAQLEKSRLLSDRFSAERPKGSFSTLEIQRTEQGDSAMYLCASSRLTGGNTIYFGEGSWLTVV.

The chain couples TRBV6-6 to TRBJ2-2; D ambiguous. Germline CDR1 is MNHNY and CDR2 is SVGAGI (reference sequence). Trimming left V 7 bases short and J 9 bases short, with 9 bases between. CDR3 length equals 11 residues. The DNA of the CDR3 is TGTGCCAGCACCACAAAGCGGGAGCTGTTTTTT. Protein product: CASTTKRELFF.

The chain uses TRBV15 and TRBJ2-5, with 10 bases fitting TRBD2. Germline CDR1 is LNHNV and CDR2 is YYDKDF (reference sequence). Germline trimming cut 3 bases from V and 5 bases from J; bases unmatched to any gene: 9. This CDR3 is built from 16 residues. The CDR3 loop reads CATSSLAPGLAETQYF. Here the CDR3 DNA reads TGTGCCACCAGCAGCTTAGCGCCGGGACTAGCGGAGACCCAGTACTTC.

In regard to this clonotype: It may be a read error: a sequence one base away is much more abundant. The chain is built from TRBV4-1 and TRBJ2-7; D is perhaps TRBD2 (5 bases). Germline values: CDR1 MGHRA, CDR2 YSYEKL. The CDR3 totals 14 residues. The CDR3 region is CAGSQASRGYEQYF. In DNA, the CDR3 is TGCGCCGGCAGCCAAGCTAGCCGAGGGTACGAGCAGTACTTC.

This clonotype was seen repeatedly, ten times or more. The chain carries TRBV10-3 and TRBJ2-7; D call uncertain. The V gene's germline CDR1 is ENHRY and CDR2 SYGVKD. Trimming took 5 bases from V and 6 from J, leaving 14 bases between them. This CDR3 has 13 amino acids. The CDR3 region has the DNA TGTGCCATCAGTACAAACCCTGGTGGCGAGCAGTACTTC. This translates into CAISTNPGGEQYF.

The chain employs TRBV7-9 and TRBJ1-6; D gene unclear. CDR3 length: 13 amino acids. Germline assignment: CDR1 SEHNR and CDR2 FQNEAQ (reference sequence). CDR3 residues: CARPGINYSPLHF. In DNA form, the CDR3 reads TGTGCTAGACCCGGGATAAATTATTCACCCCTCCACTTT.

The chain has TRBV29-1 and TRBJ2-5; the D gene is possibly TRBD1 (5 bases). V shed 8 bases and J shed 5 bases, with 12 bases lying between them. Germline CDR1 and CDR2: SQVTM and ANQGSEA. This CDR3 has 11 residues. Here the CDR3 DNA reads TGCAGCTTCGATAGGGGTGAGACCCAGTACTTC. Protein: CSFDRGETQYF.

This chain links TRBV7-2 with TRBJ2-7; TRBD1 agrees at 7 bases. The V gene's germline CDR1 is SGHTA and CDR2 FQGNSA. The CDR3 contains 16 residues. V gave up 3 bases and J gave up 9 bases; unmatched junction bases: 17. DNA for the CDR3: TGTGCCAGCAGCTTCTCGGACAGGCGACCTACGAGTGGGCAGTACTTC. It codes for CASSFSDRRPTSGQYF.

The chain combines TRBV19 with TRBJ2-3; a possible D gene is TRBD2 (5 bases). Between the trimmed V and J ends, which lost 4 bases and 4 bases, there was a span of 12 bases. CDR3 length: 14 residues. Germline-derived CDR1 and CDR2 are LNHDA and SQIVND (reference sequence). CDR3 loop: CASSNILAPDTQYF. Written as DNA, the CDR3 is TGTGCCAGTAGTAATATTCTAGCACCAGATACGCAGTATTTT.

This rearrangement joins TRBV7-6 to TRBJ2-7; 10 nucleotides align to TRBD1. Germline CDR1 SGHVS, CDR2 FNYEAQ. The V gene end was trimmed by 8 bases and the J gene end by 5 bases; junction bases not matched to a gene: 3. The CDR3 covers 12 residues. CDR3 sequence: CASGGQGDEQYF. CDR3 bases: TGTGCCAGCGGCGGACAGGGGGACGAGCAGTACTTC.

This chain joins TRBV2 and TRBJ2-7; the match to TRBD2 covers 9 bases. This CDR3 comprises 12 residues. V was clipped by 10 bases and J by 3 bases; unmatched bases: 4. Germline V lookup: CDR1 SNHLY, CDR2 FYNNEI. CDR3 DNA sequence: TGTGCCACTGGCGGGAGGGTCTACGAGCAGTACTTC. This codes for CATGGRVYEQYF.

This clonotype has at least ten counts. The V call is TRBV2, the J call TRBJ1-2; 8 bases align to TRBD1. The J segment lost 4 bases and the V segment lost 8 bases, leaving 3 bases of the junction unmatched. There are 12 residues in the CDR3. From germline, CDR1 is SNHLY and CDR2 FYNNEI. The DNA of the CDR3 is TGTGCCAGCCCGGGACAGGCCTATGGCTACACCTTC. It translates to CASPGQAYGYTF.

This clonotype showed up many times. The genes are TRBV20-1 and TRBJ2-7, with TRBD1 as a possible D gene (6 bases). The germline V and J ends were trimmed by 3 bases and 3 bases, with 12 bases remaining between them. CDR1 is DFQATT, CDR2 SNEGSKA, per germline (reference sequence). The CDR3 is 13 residues long. DNA for the CDR3: TGCAGTGCTAGTGGGGGCGACGGCTACGAGCAGTACTTC. Its translation is CSASGGDGYEQYF.

There are a few counts of this clonotype. V is TRBV20-1 and J is TRBJ2-5; a weak D match, TRBD1 (6 bases). CDR1 and CDR2 (germline): DFQATT, SNEGSKA (reference sequence). V gave up 3 bases and J gave up 4 bases, with 21 bases separating them. There are 16 residues in the CDR3. The CDR3 spells CSASDGGHNPRETQYF. In DNA form, the CDR3 reads TGCAGTGCTAGTGATGGGGGACATAACCCCAGAGAGACCCAGTACTTC.

The table lists this clonotype with many counts. V is TRBV13 and J is TRBJ2-7; D is undetermined. The CDR3 has 13 amino acids. The V and J ends lost 5 bases and 0 bases respectively, with 8 bases between them. Germline assignment: CDR1 PRHDT and CDR2 FYEKMQ (reference sequence). The CDR3 DNA reads TGTGCCAGCAGCAATCCAAGCTCCTACGAGCAGTACTTC. Translated, it gives CASSNPSSYEQYF.

The chain uses TRBV9 and TRBJ2-5; weak D call: TRBD1 (6 bases). CDR1 SGDLS and CDR2 YYNGEE come from the germline V gene. CDR3 length: 14 amino acids. The V end lost 2 bases, the J end lost 2 bases, and 10 bases lay between the germline ends. The CDR3 region is CASSVGQQQETQYF. The CDR3 DNA is TGTGCCAGCAGCGTTGGACAGCAGCAAGAGACCCAGTACTTC.

The V gene is TRBV29-1, the J gene TRBJ1-1, with D possibly TRBD1 on 6 matching bases. The CDR3 has 14 residues. V was clipped by 6 bases and J by 0 bases, with 14 bases between them. Per the germline V gene, CDR1 is SQVTM and CDR2 is ANQGSEA. The DNA of the CDR3 is TGCAGCGTCGAAATACAGGGTTTGAACACTGAAGCTTTCTTT. Its translation is CSVEIQGLNTEAFF.

Comments on this clonotype: A read error may produce the germline difference seen at one junction end. This rearrangement joins TRBV5-1 to TRBJ1-2; 8 nucleotides align to TRBD1. This CDR3 comprises 14 residues. Germline V gives CDR1 SGHRS, CDR2 YFSETQ. In DNA, the CDR3 is TGTGCCAGCAGCTTGTTTGGACAGGGCTGTGGCTACACCTTC. Protein: CASSLFGQGCGYTF.

Regarding this clonotype: Germline and junction disagree at one end, which may indicate a read error. V and J are TRBV30 and TRBJ2-5; D is possibly TRBD2 (5 bases). Germline V lookup: CDR1 GTSNPN, CDR2 SVGIG (reference sequence). The CDR3 loop spans 13 amino acids. CDR3 DNA: TGTGCCTGGGGACTGGAGATCCAAGAGACCCGGTACTTC. Amino acids: CAWGLEIQETRYF.

CDR3 sequence (DNA): TGTGCCATCAGTGAGGGAGGGATCGATGAGCAGTTCTTC. Translation: CAISEGGIDEQFF. This sequence joins TRBV10-3 and TRBJ2-1; weak D call: TRBD2 (6 bases). The V gene's germline CDR1 is ENHRY and CDR2 SYGVKD. The CDR3 length is 13 residues. V shed 2 bases and J shed 8 bases, with 10 bases lying between them.

This clonotype appeared many times. The chain carries TRBV5-1 and TRBJ1-2; TRBD1 aligns across 10 bases. Per germline, CDR1 SGHRS and CDR2 YFSETQ. This CDR3 region has 17 residues. The V and J ends lost 1 base and 0 bases, in that order; junction bases with no gene match: 6. CDR3 protein: CASSLTTGTGANYGYTF. The CDR3 region has the DNA TGCGCCAGCAGCTTGACCACCGGGACAGGGGCTAACTATGGCTACACCTTC. Using reference TRBV5-1 and TRBJ1-2 for the parts outside the CDR3, the full variable domain is KAGVTQTPRYLIKTRGQQVTLSCSPISGHRSVSWYQQTPGQGLQFLFEYFSETQRNKGNFPGRFSGRQFSNSRSEMNVSTLELGDSALYLCASSLTTGTGANYGYTFGSGTRLTVV.

The rearrangement joins TRBV7-9 to TRBJ1-2, with D tentatively TRBD1 (5 bases). V was clipped by 5 bases and J by 3 bases, with 13 bases between them. This CDR3 comprises 14 residues. Germline values: CDR1 SEHNR, CDR2 FQNEAQ (reference sequence). The CDR3 here is CASSGGGRDYGYTF. The CDR3 DNA sequence: TGTGCCAGCAGCGGGGGTGGCAGAGACTATGGCTACACCTTC.

This chain uses TRBV4-1 with TRBJ1-5, with D perhaps TRBD1 (5 bases). Germline CDR1 is MGHRA and CDR2 is YSYEKL. This CDR3 is 19 amino acids long. With 0 bases removed from V and 4 bases from J, the gap between germline ends came to 22 bases. CDR3 loop: CASSQDEGSSREINQPQHF. For the CDR3, the DNA is TGCGCCAGCAGCCAAGATGAGGGGAGTAGTAGGGAGATAAATCAGCCCCAGCATTTT.

Comments on this clonotype: A much larger clone is a single base away; this may be a read error. V gene TRBV10-3 combines with J gene TRBJ2-5; D not certain. The CDR3 has 17 amino acids. CDR1 and CDR2 (germline): ENHRY, SYGVKD. The CDR3 here is CASSYSASIYIEETQYF. For the CDR3, the DNA is TGTGCCAGCAGTTACTCAGCGAGTATATACATCGAAGAGACCCAGTACTTC.

The chain combines TRBV15 with TRBJ2-2, with 14 bases that match TRBD2. V shed 3 bases, J shed 6 bases, and the junction held 0 bases outside the gene matches. The length of the CDR3 is 15 residues. The germline V gene has CDR1 LNHNV and CDR2 YYDKDF (reference sequence). CDR3 in DNA: TGTGCCACCAGCAGGACTAGCGGGAGGGCCGGGGAGCTGTTTTTT. Amino acid sequence: CATSRTSGRAGELFF.

The chain has TRBV7-3 and TRBJ1-2, with 7 bases aligning to TRBD1. This CDR3 is 14 amino acids long. Looked up from germline, CDR1 is SGHTA and CDR2 is FQGTGA. Germline trimming cut 5 bases from V and 4 bases from J; bases unmatched to any gene: 7. The CDR3 DNA reads as TGTGCCAGCAGCATTACAGGGGACAGCTATGGCTACACCTTC. This sequence encodes CASSITGDSYGYTF.

This clonotype was recorded many times. The rearrangement joins TRBV5-1 to TRBJ2-5; 7 bases match TRBD1. This CDR3 has 14 residues. Germline CDR1 SGHRS, CDR2 YFSETQ. The trim removed 2 bases at V and 1 base at J, leaving 2 bases unmatched. CDR3 region: CASSFRTGQETQYF. For the CDR3, the DNA is TGCGCCAGCAGCTTCCGGACAGGCCAAGAGACCCAGTACTTC.